The rows below give T cell receptor beta chains drawn from one sample of a study of early T cells in non-severe SARS-CoV-2 infection. TCRdb recomputed calls from the 5' RACE reads with MiXCR, one row per CDR3 protein. Among over 50,000 distinct CDR3 sequences listed, over 9.5% were seen once. Sequenced sample: whole blood. Every receptor here comes from an adult who was a healthcare worker with PCR-confirmed SARS-CoV-2 infection or an uninfected control (not recorded which). The CDR3 runs from the conserved cysteine through the conserved F or W. The D gene is left open where the match is weak. Clone size, where shown, is once, few, many, or a class for clones that have expanded.

j_call,d_call,clone_size,v_call,cdr3_nt,cdr3_aa
TRBJ1-6,TRBD1,medium-sized,TRBV29-1,TGCAGCGTGACACAGGGGGGCAATAATTCACCCCTCCACTTT,CSVTQGGNNSPLHF
TRBJ1-2,.,many,TRBV20-1,TGCAGTGTCATTGGGGGACTCGGCTACACCTTC,CSVIGGLGYTF
TRBJ2-7,TRBD1,many,TRBV10-3,TGTGCCATCAGCTCGTTACAGGGGTCGGGGGAGCAGTACTTC,CAISSLQGSGEQYF
TRBJ2-3,.,many,TRBV27,TGTGCCAGCAGTTCCGTGTTGGTTTTGGATACGCAGTATTTT,CASSSVLVLDTQYF
TRBJ1-5,.,.,TRBV7-9,TGTGCCAGCAGGTTAGAGGGAAATCAGCCCCAGCATTTT,CASRLEGNQPQHF
TRBJ2-7,TRBD2,many,TRBV19,TGTGCCAGTAGTCTACCACCTAGGGCGGGAGGTGGATCCGAGCAGTACTTC,CASSLPPRAGGGSEQYF
TRBJ2-3,.,many,TRBV12-5,TGTGCTAGTGCTCCACGGGGGGCCGCGGATACGCAGTATTTT,CASAPRGAADTQYF
TRBJ2-3,.,few,TRBV14,TGTGCCAGCAGCCATCCACAGGGGACCAGCGGGAGAACAGATACGCAGTATTTT,CASSHPQGTSGRTDTQYF
TRBJ2-1,TRBD2,few,TRBV5-1,TGCGCCAGCAGCCGAAATAGCGGGAGCGCCTACAATGAGCAGTTCTTC,CASSRNSGSAYNEQFF
TRBJ2-2,TRBD1,many,TRBV29-1,TGCAGCGCAACTGGACAGGCGAACACCGGGGAGCTGTTTTTT,CSATGQANTGELFF
TRBJ1-2,TRBD1,many,TRBV12-3/TRBV12-4,TGTGCCAGCAGCCCCGGACAGGGGGCGGGAGGCTACACCTTC,CASSPGQGAGGYTF
TRBJ2-3,TRBD2,few,TRBV29-1,TGCAGCGTAGCCGGGACTAGCGGGAGGGCCCTCGAGGATACGCAGTATTTT,CSVAGTSGRALEDTQYF
TRBJ2-7,TRBD1,many,TRBV27,TGTGCCAGCAGTTTACGGCGGCCCGGGACAGACGAGCAGTACTTC,CASSLRRPGTDEQYF
TRBJ2-7,TRBD2,many,TRBV10-3,TGTGCCATCAGTGTATTTTCGGTCTATCGGGGGGCCTACGAGCAGTACTTC,CAISVFSVYRGAYEQYF
TRBJ2-1,TRBD2,many,TRBV3-1,TGTGCCAGCAGCCTCACGGGCGGGGGGGCCGGTGAGCAGTTCTTC,CASSLTGGGAGEQFF
TRBJ2-3,.,many,TRBV2,TGTGCCAGCAGTGAAGATACGCAGTATTTT,CASSEDTQYF
TRBJ2-3,.,many,TRBV29-1,TGCAGCGTTGGGGGCGGGGGCTTCACAGATACGCAGTATTTT,CSVGGGGFTDTQYF
TRBJ2-7,.,many,TRBV5-1,TGCGCCAGCAGCTTGGAACCTTACGAGCAGTACTTC,CASSLEPYEQYF
TRBJ2-3,.,many,TRBV7-2,TGTGCCAGCAGCTTATCCGGGGTTAGCACAGATACGCAGTATTTT,CASSLSGVSTDTQYF
TRBJ2-5,.,many,TRBV20-1,TGCAGTGCTAAGTACCCGGACGCCAGGAGAGAGACCCAGTACTTC,CSAKYPDARRETQYF
TRBJ1-1,.,many,TRBV5-8,TGTGCCAGCAGCTTGAAGGCGTGGACTGAAGCTTTCTTT,CASSLKAWTEAFF
TRBJ2-2,.,few,TRBV21-1,TGTGCCAGCACCGCCCGGGGCCTTAACACCGGGGAGCTGTTTTTT,CASTARGLNTGELFF
TRBJ1-3,TRBD1,few,TRBV11-2,TGTGCCAGCAGCTCTTCGGACAGGGCGGTTTTCGGAAACACCATATATTTT,CASSSSDRAVFGNTIYF
TRBJ2-3,.,few,TRBV12-3/TRBV12-4,TGTGCCAGCAGTTTGGGGGGGGCGCCGGTGGATACGCAGTATTTT,CASSLGGAPVDTQYF
TRBJ2-3,TRBD2,many,TRBV29-1,TGCAGCGTTTTCGGCGGGGGGGCTCGAGATACGCAGTATTTT,CSVFGGGARDTQYF
TRBJ2-1,.,many,TRBV25-1,TGTGCCACCTCACGAGAAAACAATGAGCAGTTCTTC,CATSRENNEQFF